The sequence of this T cell receptor (beta chain) was determined in a study of blood T cell repertoires in COVID-19. Study at large: Samples taken during acute and convalescent COVID-19 were collected in the United States, Italy and Spain.

Data came from immunoSEQ multiplex PCR; TCRdb stores just in-frame clones and leaves some out. The profile shows some 400,000 clones, around 87% of them singletons. V dropped 0 bases and J dropped 3 bases, with 14 bases sitting between them. This CDR3 is built from 16 residues. Germline V gives CDR1 SGDLS, CDR2 YYNGEE. This TCR was sampled from a human donor in a cohort sampled during active COVID-19. This chain links TRBV9 with TRBJ2-3; D is unresolved. Sequencing was performed on peripheral blood. CDR3 amino acids: CASSVGGHAITDTQYF. CDR3 nucleotides: TGTGCCAGCAGCGTAGGTGGCCACGCAATTACAGATACGCAGTATTTT. Full variable domain (rest looked up from reference TRBV9 and TRBJ2-3): DSGVTQTPKHLITATGQRVTLRCSPRSGDLSVYWYQQSLDQGLQFLIQYYNGEERAKGNILERFSAQQFPDLHSELNLSSLELGDSALYFCASSVGGHAITDTQYFGPGTRLTVL.